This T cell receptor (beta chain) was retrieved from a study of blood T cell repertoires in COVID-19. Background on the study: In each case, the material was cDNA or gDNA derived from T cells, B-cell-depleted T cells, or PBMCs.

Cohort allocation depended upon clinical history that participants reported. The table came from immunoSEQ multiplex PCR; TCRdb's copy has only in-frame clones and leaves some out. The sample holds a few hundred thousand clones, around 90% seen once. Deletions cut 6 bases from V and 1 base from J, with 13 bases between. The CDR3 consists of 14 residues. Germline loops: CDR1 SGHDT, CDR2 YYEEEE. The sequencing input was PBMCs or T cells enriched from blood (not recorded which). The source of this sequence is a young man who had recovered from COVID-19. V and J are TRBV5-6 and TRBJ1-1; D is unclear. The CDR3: CASTLGGPNTEAFF. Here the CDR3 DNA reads TGTGCCAGCACCCTCGGAGGCCCGAACACTGAAGCTTTCTTT.